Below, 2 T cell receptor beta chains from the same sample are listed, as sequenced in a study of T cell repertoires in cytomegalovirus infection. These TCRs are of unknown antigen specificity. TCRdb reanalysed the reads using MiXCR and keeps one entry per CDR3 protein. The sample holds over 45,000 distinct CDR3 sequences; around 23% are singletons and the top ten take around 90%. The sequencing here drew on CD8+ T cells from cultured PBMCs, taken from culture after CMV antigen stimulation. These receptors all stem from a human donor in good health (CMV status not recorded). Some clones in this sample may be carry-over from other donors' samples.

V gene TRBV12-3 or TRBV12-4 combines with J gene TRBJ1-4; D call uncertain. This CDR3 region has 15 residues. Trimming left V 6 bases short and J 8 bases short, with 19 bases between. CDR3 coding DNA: TGTGCCAGCAGACCGTCCCACGGGGTACGGGAAAAACTGTTTTTT. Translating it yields CASRPSHGVREKLFF.

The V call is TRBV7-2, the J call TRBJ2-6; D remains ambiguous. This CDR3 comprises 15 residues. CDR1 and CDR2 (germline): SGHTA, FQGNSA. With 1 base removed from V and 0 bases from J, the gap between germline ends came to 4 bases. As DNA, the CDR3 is TGTGCCAGCAGCTTAGAAGTCTCTGGGGCCAACGTCCTGACTTTC. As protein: CASSLEVSGANVLTF.